These 25 T cell receptor beta chains were sequenced from one sample in a study of T cells in Graves' hyperthyroidism and ophthalmopathy. Amplification yielded TCR beta CDR3 regions, with RNA transcripts as the source. TCR CDR3 regions were first amplified by RT-PCR with HTBI primers. Each CDR3 protein is one row after TCRdb ran MiXCR on the multiplex PCR reads. Of about 720,000 distinct CDR3 sequences listed, about 15% were seen once; the top ten hold over 7.5%. Sequences were obtained from blood. These TCRs come from a man younger than 35 with Graves' hyperthyroidism.

This clonotype was found many times. This chain connects TRBV30 to TRBJ2-5; no clear D gene. Deletions cut 2 bases from V and 4 bases from J, with 5 bases between. The CDR3 is made up of 11 amino acids. Germline V gives CDR1 GTSNPN, CDR2 SVGIG (reference sequence). The CDR3 spells CAWSSGETQYF. The CDR3 DNA is TGTGCCTGGAGTTCGGGAGAGACCCAGTACTTC.

The chain has TRBV5-7 and TRBJ2-3; D is uncertain. TRBV5-7 is sorted into the ORF group, with uncertain function. CDR3 size: 11 residues. The V and J ends lost 8 bases and 4 bases respectively, with 8 bases between them. The DNA of the CDR3 is TGTGCCAGGTGTTGGCCAGATACGCAGTATTTT. The encoded protein is CARCWPDTQYF.

This clonotype was seen only a few times. The chain carries TRBV7-3 and TRBJ2-1; D not resolved. The germline gives CDR1 SGHTA, CDR2 FQGTGA. V was pared by 6 bases and J by 0 bases, with 12 bases between. The length of the CDR3 is 15 residues. CDR3 bases: TGTGCCAGCAGTCAAACTCCGAGCTCCTACAATGAGCAGTTCTTC. Its protein product is CASSQTPSSYNEQFF.

This clonotype was found a few times. The conserved phenylalanine or tryptophan is not found at the CDR3 terminus, so this likely reflects a read error. This sequence joins TRBV10-3 and TRBJ2-3, with a possible D match to TRBD2 (6 bases). Germline-derived CDR1 and CDR2 are ENHRY and SYGVKD. Trimming left V 10 bases short and J 0 bases short, with 23 bases between. The CDR3 loop spans 17 amino acids. The CDR3 spells CATNREQGRTSTDTQYL. The CDR3 DNA reads as TGTGCCACCAACCGGGAGCAGGGCCGTACTAGCACAGATACGCAGTATCTT.

This clonotype was counted ten times or more. This chain links TRBV18 with TRBJ2-5, with D tentatively TRBD1 (6 bases). V lost 0 bases, J lost 5 bases, and 7 bases lay in between. Germline-derived CDR1 and CDR2 are KGHSH and LQKENI. The CDR3 extends over 13 amino acids. The chain's CDR3 is CASSPPGAETQYF. The CDR3 nucleotides are TGTGCCAGCTCACCACCGGGGGCGGAGACCCAGTACTTC.

The J gene is TRBJ1-1, the V gene TRBV28; tentative D call: TRBD1 (5 bases). This CDR3 is built from 16 residues. Deletions cut 6 bases from V and 0 bases from J, with 17 bases between. Germline assignment: CDR1 MDHEN and CDR2 SYDVKM. CDR3 DNA sequence: TGTGCCAGCAGACACGCACAGGACGGGATGAACACTGAAGCTTTCTTT. Translation: CASRHAQDGMNTEAFF.

This clonotype was seen a few times. The CDR3 loop is CAWRLAGGGRTQYF. The CDR3 coding sequence is TGTGCCTGGAGACTAGCGGGAGGAGGGAGGACCCAGTACTTC. This chain links TRBV30 with TRBJ2-5; 12 bases fit TRBD2. This CDR3 spans 14 amino acids. Losses at the gene ends were 3 bases for V and 7 bases for J; bases not matched to a gene: 6. CDR1 and CDR2 (germline): GTSNPN, SVGIG (reference sequence).

The sample holds many counts of this clonotype. V gene TRBV6-6 combines with J gene TRBJ2-3; tentative D call: TRBD2 (6 bases). The V end was cut by 0 bases, the J end by 3 bases, with 13 bases between. The CDR3 length is 16 residues. CDR1 is MNHNY, CDR2 SVGAGI, per germline (reference sequence). The chain's CDR3 is CASSYSSGLGTDTQYF. Written as DNA, the CDR3 is TGTGCCAGCAGTTACTCGAGCGGGCTTGGAACAGATACGCAGTATTTT.

This clonotype was seen repeatedly, ten times or more. The chain joins TRBV24-1 to TRBJ2-3, with 7 bases lining up with TRBD2. This CDR3 is 13 amino acids long. Trimming cost V 10 bases and J 2 bases; bases outside gene matches: 5. Per the germline V gene, CDR1 is KGHDR and CDR2 is SFDVKD. This CDR3 reads CATSRDYTDTQYF. In DNA form, the CDR3 reads TGTGCCACGTCGCGGGACTACACAGATACGCAGTATTTT.

This clonotype was observed at least ten times. The CDR3 coding sequence is TGTGCCAGCAGTTTAAGCGTCGAGACCCAGTACTTC. Translating gives CASSLSVETQYF. The rearrangement joins TRBV28 to TRBJ2-5; D unresolved. Germline assignment: CDR1 MDHEN and CDR2 SYDVKM. The CDR3 consists of 12 residues. V was trimmed by 2 bases and J by 5 bases, leaving 6 bases between them.

The CDR3 reads CASSPLGNGKYEQYF. As DNA, the CDR3 is TGTGCCAGCTCACCACTTGGTAACGGGAAATATGAGCAGTACTTC. V and J are TRBV18 and TRBJ2-7, with TRBD2 as a possible D gene (5 bases). Germline V CDR1 and CDR2: KGHSH, LQKENI. This CDR3 has 15 residues. Trimming shortened V by 1 base and J by 7 bases, and 17 bases separated the two germline ends.

This clonotype has only a few counts. The chain combines TRBV24-1 with TRBJ2-3, with 8 nucleotides matching TRBD2. This CDR3 spans 18 amino acids. The V segment lost 2 bases and the J segment 0 bases; nucleotides outside the gene matches: 9. CDR1 is KGHDR and CDR2 is SFDVKD in the germline V gene. The CDR3 region is CATSDSRRLALSTDTQYF. In nucleotides, the CDR3 is TGTGCCACCAGTGATTCGCGACGACTAGCGCTTAGCACAGATACGCAGTATTTT.

At least ten counts were recorded for this clonotype. The rearrangement links TRBV12-3 or TRBV12-4 to TRBJ2-6; a weak D match, TRBD2 (5 bases). CDR3 length: 17 residues. V was cut by 4 bases and J by 1 base, with 14 bases left in between. The CDR3 is CASSYGLSLSGANVLTF. CDR3 nucleotide sequence: TGTGCCAGCAGTTACGGACTGAGCCTATCTGGGGCCAACGTCCTGACTTTC.

The chain carries TRBV29-1 and TRBJ1-1, with 7 bases that match TRBD1. The junction had 16 bases not matched to a gene; V was cut back by 7 bases and J by 2 bases. In germline, CDR1 is SQVTM, CDR2 ANQGSEA. This CDR3 comprises 16 residues. The CDR3 DNA reads TGCAGCGCGAACAGGGGTGTGGGGGACGGAAACACTGAAGCTTTCTTT. It codes for CSANRGVGDGNTEAFF.

This clonotype appeared a few times. CDR3 region: CASSQPGVGTDTQYF. In nucleotides, the CDR3 is TGTGCCAGCAGCCAACCAGGGGTAGGCACAGATACGCAGTATTTT. The chain joins TRBV4-2 to TRBJ2-3, with D possibly being TRBD1 (6 bases). The germline V gene encodes CDR1 LGHNA and CDR2 YNFKEQ. The CDR3 contains 15 residues. V lost 2 bases and J lost 1, with 10 bases in between.

The V call is TRBV6-1, the J call TRBJ2-5; 11 nucleotides agree with TRBD2. This CDR3 has 17 residues. Looked up from germline, CDR1 is MNHNS and CDR2 is SASEGT. Germline trimming cut 6 bases from V and 6 bases from J; bases unmatched to any gene: 15. The CDR3 loop is CASSSPGDTSGRKTQYF. The CDR3 coding sequence is TGTGCCAGCAGCTCCCCCGGAGACACTAGCGGGAGAAAGACCCAGTACTTC.

The genes are TRBV4-3 and TRBJ1-5, with D maybe TRBD1 (6 bases). The CDR3 consists of 19 residues. V lost 0 bases and J lost 2, with 20 bases in between. In germline, CDR1 is LGHNA, CDR2 YSLEER. CDR3 nucleotides: TGCGCCAGCAGCCAAGAATGGGAAAGGGGGTCTAAAGGCAATCAGCCCCAGCATTTT. It translates to CASSQEWERGSKGNQPQHF.

This clonotype was seen only a few times. V gene TRBV19 combines with J gene TRBJ1-2; D is uncertain. Between the trimmed V and J ends, which lost 1 base and 1 base, there was a span of 7 bases. The CDR3 length is 14 residues. Germline values: CDR1 LNHDA, CDR2 SQIVND (reference sequence). CDR3 sequence: CASSIGTDNYGYTF. DNA of the CDR3: TGTGCCAGTAGTATAGGGACGGATAACTATGGCTACACCTTC. The full variable domain, completed using reference TRBV19 and TRBJ1-2, is DGGITQSPKYLFRKEGQNVTLSCEQNLNHDAMYWYRQDPGQGLRLIYYSQIVNDFQKGDIAEGYSVSREKKESFPLTVTSAQKNPTAFYLCASSIGTDNYGYTFGSGTRLTVV.

The rearrangement links TRBV27 to TRBJ2-3; 10 positions match TRBD1. The CDR3 extends over 16 amino acids. V trimming: 6 bases; J trimming: 4 bases; junction bases outside the gene matches: 10. Per germline, CDR1 MNHEY and CDR2 SMNVEV (reference sequence). The DNA for the CDR3 is TGTGCCAGCAGCCAATTGAGAGGACAGGGGGCAGATACGCAGTATTTT. The encoded protein is CASSQLRGQGADTQYF.

This clonotype occurred many times. V and J are TRBV6-1 and TRBJ1-2; D not certain. The CDR3 has 14 amino acids. V lost 6 bases, J lost 1 base, and 12 bases lay in between. Germline CDR1 reads MNHNS; CDR2 reads SASEGT. The DNA of the CDR3 is TGTGCCAGCAGGGGAGCTTTTAATAACTATGGCTACACCTTC. Translation gives CASRGAFNNYGYTF.

There are a few counts of this clonotype. At one end, the junction sequence differs from germline, possibly due to a read error. This sequence joins TRBV29-1 and TRBJ2-5; 7 nucleotides agree with TRBD2. Germline CDR1 SQVTM, CDR2 ANQGSEA. This CDR3 has 15 residues. Here the CDR3 reads CSVSITSVSREAQYF. The DNA for the CDR3 is TGCAGCGTTTCAATAACTAGCGTTTCAAGAGAGGCCCAGTACTTC.

This clonotype was counted ten times or more. The CDR3 coding sequence is TGTGCCAGCAGTTTAAACAATGAGCAGTTCTTC. This sequence encodes CASSLNNEQFF. V and J are TRBV28 and TRBJ2-1; D is ambiguous. Germline loops: CDR1 MDHEN, CDR2 SYDVKM. CDR3 length: 11 residues. Trimming left V 2 bases short and J 5 bases short, with 1 base between.

The J gene is TRBJ2-1, the V gene TRBV9; TRBD1 aligns across 8 bases. Trimming took 0 bases from V and 12 from J; bases not matched to a gene: 11. Germline CDR1 is SGDLS and CDR2 is YYNGEE. The CDR3 runs to 15 residues. In nucleotides, the CDR3 is TGTGCCAGCAGCGTAGACGGGACTGATGGACAGGGGCAGTTCTTC. It is translated as CASSVDGTDGQGQFF.

This clonotype was detected many times. The chain links TRBV20-1 to TRBJ2-1, with TRBD2 as a possible D gene (5 bases). V was trimmed by 4 bases and J by 8 bases, leaving 12 bases between them. The length of the CDR3 is 12 residues. The germline V gene has CDR1 DFQATT and CDR2 SNEGSKA (reference sequence). CDR3 residues: CSATDSSHEQFF. The CDR3 bases are TGCAGTGCTACGGACTCATCCCATGAGCAGTTCTTC.

V and J are TRBV5-1 and TRBJ2-1; no clear D. Trimming took off 4 bases at V and 10 bases at J, with 12 bases between the two ends. Germline V gene sequence: CDR1 SGHRS, CDR2 YFSETQ. The CDR3 has 12 amino acids. As DNA, the CDR3 is TGCGCCAGCAGCGTGGATCCGTGGGAGCAGTTCTTC. Protein sequence: CASSVDPWEQFF. Full variable domain (outside the CDR3, taken from reference TRBV5-1 and TRBJ2-1): KAGVTQTPRYLIKTRGQQVTLSCSPISGHRSVSWYQQTPGQGLQFLFEYFSETQRNKGNFPGRFSGRQFSNSRSEMNVSTLELGDSALYLCASSVDPWEQFFGPGTRLTVL.